This TCR beta chain originates from a study of OX40 agonist ivuxolimab in advanced cancers. Study at large: As their treatment, patients were administered ivuxolimab, an agonistic anti-OX40 (CD134) antibody.

Whole-study findings and limits: Some patients who did not respond also had low normalized T-cell clonal expansion. Specificity for antigen went undetermined in the expanded peripheral T cells.

Only in-frame clones appear in the TCRdb table, and some are missing; sequencing was by immunoSEQ multiplex PCR. The sample holds tens of thousands of clones, around 86% seen once. Worth noting for this clone: What it recognizes is unknown.

Sampled blood was obtained at baseline, cycle 4 day 1, and cycle 7 day 1. The CDR3 is 14 amino acids. Trimming removed 3 bases at V and 4 bases at J, with 12 bases between. Germline loops: CDR1 KGHSH, CDR2 LQKENI. The material sequenced was CD4+ or CD8+ T cells sorted from blood, taken in a trial of the OX40 agonist ivuxolimab. The clonotype originates from an adult with an advanced solid tumor such as melanoma, head and neck, liver or kidney cancer. The chain couples TRBV18 to TRBJ2-5, with D maybe TRBD2 (6 bases). CDR3 sequence reads: CASSPRREIETQYF. The CDR3 region has the DNA TGTGCCAGCTCACCCCGGAGGGAGATAGAGACCCAGTACTTC.